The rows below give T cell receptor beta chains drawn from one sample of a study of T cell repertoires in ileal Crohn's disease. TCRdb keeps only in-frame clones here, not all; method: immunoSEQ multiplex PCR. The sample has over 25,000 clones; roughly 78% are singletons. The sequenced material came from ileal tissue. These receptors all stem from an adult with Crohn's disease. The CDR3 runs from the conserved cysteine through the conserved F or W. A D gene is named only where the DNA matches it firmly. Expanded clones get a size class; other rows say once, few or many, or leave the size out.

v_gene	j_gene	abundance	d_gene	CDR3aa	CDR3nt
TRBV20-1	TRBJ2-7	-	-	CSARVLGEQYF	TGCAGTGCTAGAGTCCTCGGCGAGCAGTACTTC
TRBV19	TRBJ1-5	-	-	CASSIGGVRQPQHF	TGTGCCAGTAGTATAGGGGGCGTAAGGCAGCCCCAGCATTTT
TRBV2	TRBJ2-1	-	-	CASSELVLWYNEQFF	TGTGCCAGCAGTGAACTAGTTCTCTGGTACAATGAGCAGTTCTTC
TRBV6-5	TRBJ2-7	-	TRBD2	CASRASGTYEQYF	TGTGCCAGCCGAGCTAGCGGAACCTACGAGCAGTACTTC
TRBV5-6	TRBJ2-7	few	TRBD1	CASSLQGAYSYEQYF	TGTGCCAGCAGCTTACAGGGGGCTTACTCCTACGAGCAGTACTTC
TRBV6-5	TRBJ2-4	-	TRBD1	CASSRDRVSGNIQYF	TGTGCCAGCAGCCGGGACAGGGTCTCCGGAAACATTCAGTACTTC
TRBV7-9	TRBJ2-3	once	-	CASSLALRLTTDTQYF	TGTGCCAGCAGCTTAGCGCTAAGACTTACCACAGATACGCAGTATTTT
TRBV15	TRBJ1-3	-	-	CATSRVEGPGTIYF	TGTGCCACCAGCAGAGTTGAGGGTCCAGGCACCATATATTTT
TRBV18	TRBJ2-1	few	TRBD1	CASSPRRDRIGNEQFF	TGTGCCAGCTCACCAAGAAGGGACAGGATCGGGAATGAGCAGTTCTTC
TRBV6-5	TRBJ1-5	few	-	CASSYYRVGNQPQHF	TGTGCCAGCAGTTACTACAGGGTTGGCAATCAGCCCCAGCATTTT
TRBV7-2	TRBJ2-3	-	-	CASSFRVGGTDTQYF	TGTGCCAGCAGCTTCCGTGTCGGGGGCACAGATACGCAGTATTTT
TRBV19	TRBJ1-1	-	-	CASIGAGWGFMNTEAFF	TGTGCCAGTATTGGTGCAGGGTGGGGTTTTATGAACACTGAAGCTTTCTTT
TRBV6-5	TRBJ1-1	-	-	CASKAGGEAFF	TGTGCCAGCAAGGCGGGCGGTGAAGCTTTCTTT
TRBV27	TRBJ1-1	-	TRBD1	CASSFRTGSAFF	TGTGCCAGCAGTTTCAGGACAGGGTCGGCTTTCTTT
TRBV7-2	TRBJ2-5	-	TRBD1	CASSLQGKETQYF	TGTGCCAGCAGCCTACAGGGGAAAGAGACCCAGTACTTC
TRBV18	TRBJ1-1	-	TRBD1	CASSPLRDRGMSTEAFF	TGTGCCAGCTCACCCTTGAGGGACAGGGGGATGAGCACTGAAGCTTTCTTT
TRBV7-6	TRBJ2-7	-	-	CASSLGHSYEQYF	TGTGCCAGCAGCTTAGGACACTCCTACGAGCAGTACTTC
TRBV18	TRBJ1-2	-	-	CASSPSFELGYTF	TGTGCCAGCTCACCATCGTTTGAACTTGGCTACACCTTC
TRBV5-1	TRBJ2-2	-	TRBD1	CASATGSNTGELFF	TGCGCCAGCGCGACAGGGTCGAACACCGGGGAGCTGTTTTTT
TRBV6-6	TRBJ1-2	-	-	CASSSLGGNHGYTF	TGTGCCAGCAGTTCCTTGGGAGGGAATCATGGCTACACCTTC
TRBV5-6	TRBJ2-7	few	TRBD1	CASSPGTVDTYEQYF	TGTGCCAGCAGCCCCGGGACAGTGGATACCTACGAGCAGTACTTC
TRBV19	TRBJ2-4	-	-	CASSTEPGPKGIQYF	TGTGCCAGTAGTACCGAACCCGGACCGAAGGGGATTCAGTACTTC
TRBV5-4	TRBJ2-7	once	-	CASSLAATSSYEQYF	TGTGCCAGCAGCTTGGCCGCCACAAGCTCCTACGAGCAGTACTTC
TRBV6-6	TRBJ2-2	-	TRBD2	CASSFQGGPGELFF	TGTGCCAGCAGTTTTCAGGGAGGGCCCGGGGAGCTGTTTTTT
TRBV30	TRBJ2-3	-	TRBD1	CACDTGDTDTQYF	TGTGCCTGTGATACAGGGGACACAGATACGCAGTATTTT
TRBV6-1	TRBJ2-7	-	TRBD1	CASNRGFAYEQYF	TGTGCCAGCAACAGGGGATTCGCCTACGAGCAGTACTTC
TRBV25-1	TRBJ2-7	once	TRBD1	CASSETGQGKNYEQYF	TGTGCCAGCAGTGAAACCGGACAGGGAAAAAACTACGAGCAGTACTTC
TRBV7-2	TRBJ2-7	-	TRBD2	CASSWTSVSGQYF	TGTGCCAGCAGCTGGACTAGCGTTAGTGGGCAGTACTTC
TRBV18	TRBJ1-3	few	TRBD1	CASSRTGRNTIYF	TGTGCCAGCTCACGGACAGGAAGAAACACCATATATTTT
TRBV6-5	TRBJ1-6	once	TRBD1	CASSAGQGVNSPLHF	TGTGCCAGCAGTGCGGGACAGGGGGTAAATTCACCCCTCCACTTT
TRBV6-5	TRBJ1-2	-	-	CASSPLRATNYGYTF	TGTGCCAGCAGCCCCTTGAGGGCCACTAACTATGGCTACACCTTC
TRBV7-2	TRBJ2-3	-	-	CASSGQWADTQYF	TGTGCCAGCAGCGGACAGTGGGCAGATACGCAGTATTTT
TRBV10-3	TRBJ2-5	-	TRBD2	CAIGSGRAKETQYF	TGTGCCATCGGTAGCGGGAGGGCCAAAGAGACCCAGTACTTC
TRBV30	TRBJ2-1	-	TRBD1	CAWSGTGPQNEQFF	TGTGCCTGGAGCGGGACAGGGCCCCAGAATGAGCAGTTCTTC
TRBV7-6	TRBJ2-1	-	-	CASSLEVVGNEQFF	TGTGCCAGCAGCTTAGAAGTGGTCGGGAATGAGCAGTTCTTC
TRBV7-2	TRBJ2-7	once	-	CASSPGPGVYEQYF	TGTGCCAGCAGCCCGGGACCGGGGGTCTACGAGCAGTACTTC